The rows below give T cell receptor beta chains drawn from one sample of a study of CD8+ T cells in alopecia areata. The assay was immunoSEQ multiplex PCR, and TCRdb's table has in-frame clones only and misses some. The repertoire has almost 250,000 clones, around 67% of them found once; the top ten carry approximately 1.2%. Material: CD4+ T cells sorted from blood, obtained at week 0. The receptors originated from a human donor with alopecia areata. Each CDR3 is given with its conserved first and last residue. D genes are given only for firm matches. Expanded clones are given a class, and other clones once, few, many or no size at all.

J	size	V	D	DNA	CDR3
TRBJ2-7	-	TRBV30	TRBD1	TGTGCCTGGAGTGTCCCAGGGGGCTCCGACGAGCAGTACTTC	CAWSVPGGSDEQYF
TRBJ1-6	-	TRBV2	-	TGTGCCAGCAGAGGGGAATTGAATTCACCCCTCCACTTT	CASRGELNSPLHF
TRBJ2-5	once	TRBV29-1	TRBD1	TGCAGCTACCAGACAGGGGGGTCTACTTCGCGTCGGTACTTC	CSYQTGGSTSRRYF
TRBJ1-1	-	TRBV30	-	TGTGCCTGGGCACAGGGAGAAGCTTTCTTT	CAWAQGEAFF
TRBJ2-7	once	TRBV29-1	-	TGCAGCGTTGTTGAGGGCACAGGTCACTACGAGCAGTACTTC	CSVVEGTGHYEQYF
TRBJ2-1	-	TRBV11-2	-	TGTGCCAGCAGCTTGGGACTCCCGCCAGGTGAGCAGTTCTTC	CASSLGLPPGEQFF
TRBJ2-1	few	TRBV7-9	-	TGTGCCAGCAGCTTAAGGGCTGTTTGGACAGCGTCCTACAATGAGCAGTTCTTC	CASSLRAVWTASYNEQFF
TRBJ2-3	-	TRBV9	-	TGTGCCAGCAGCGTAGAGCTCATTGATACGCAGTATTTT	CASSVELIDTQYF
TRBJ2-6	-	TRBV9	-	TGTGCCAGCAGCGTAGCTCCCACAGCTTCTGGGGCCAACGTCCTGACTTTC	CASSVAPTASGANVLTF
TRBJ2-3	few	TRBV5-1	-	TGCGCCAGCAGCTTGTGGGGCCCTAGCACAGATACGCAGTATTTT	CASSLWGPSTDTQYF
TRBJ2-3	-	TRBV2	TRBD2	TGTGCCAGCAGGGGACTAGCGGACACAGATACGCAGTATTTT	CASRGLADTDTQYF
TRBJ2-2	few	TRBV27	-	TGTGCCAGCAGTTTAGCGTGGGGGGCTGACACCGGGGAGCTGTTTTTT	CASSLAWGADTGELFF
TRBJ1-1	-	TRBV13	-	TGTGCCAGCAGCTTAGCAGGGGCGGGCACTGAAGCTTTCTTT	CASSLAGAGTEAFF
TRBJ2-6	-	TRBV7-6	-	TGTGCCAGCAGCTTAAGTATCGGGGCCAACGTCCTGACTTTC	CASSLSIGANVLTF
TRBJ1-2	few	TRBV4-3	-	TGCGCCAGCAGCCAAGATTCACCACCCTCGGGTGGCTACACCTTC	CASSQDSPPSGGYTF
TRBJ2-7	once	TRBV6-5	-	TGTGCCAGCAGTCGTCCCGGACGGGACGAGCAGTACTTC	CASSRPGRDEQYF
TRBJ2-5	-	TRBV7-7	TRBD2	TGTGCTAGCAGCCGGGGACTAGCGGGGATAGAGACCCAGTACTTC	CASSRGLAGIETQYF
TRBJ2-6	-	TRBV5-1	-	TGCGCCAGCCACGTGGGTACTGGGGCCAACGTCCTGACTTTC	CASHVGTGANVLTF
TRBJ2-1	few	TRBV5-4	TRBD2	TGTGCCAGCAGCTTGGACCTAGCGGGGGTGTTCTACAATGAGCAGTTCTTC	CASSLDLAGVFYNEQFF
TRBJ2-5	-	TRBV6-1	TRBD2	TGTGCCAGCAGTGGAGGACTAGCGGGGGGTATGGAGACCCAGTACTTC	CASSGGLAGGMETQYF
TRBJ1-2	once	TRBV29-1	TRBD1	TGCAGCGTCGGAATCGGACAGGGTGGGGTCTTTGGCTACACCTTC	CSVGIGQGGVFGYTF
TRBJ2-1	-	TRBV18	-	TGTGCCAGCTTACCTGGGGGATACAATGAGCAGTTCTTC	CASLPGGYNEQFF
TRBJ2-5	-	TRBV2	-	TGTGCCAGCAGTTCACTACCCCGTTCCGCCCAGTACTTC	CASSSLPRSAQYF
TRBJ1-5	few	TRBV29-1	TRBD1	TGCAGCTTCGGACAGGGGAGGGATCAGCCCCAGCATTTT	CSFGQGRDQPQHF
TRBJ2-1	-	TRBV6-8	-	TGTGCCAGCAGTTATCGTCGGTACAATGAGCAGTTCTTC	CASSYRRYNEQFF
TRBJ2-5	-	TRBV30	-	TGTGCCTGGAGCTACGGGGGAAAGCAAGAGACCCAGTACTTC	CAWSYGGKQETQYF
TRBJ2-7	-	TRBV30	-	TGTGCCTGGAGCACCGGCTACGAGCAGTACTTC	CAWSTGYEQYF
TRBJ2-2	-	TRBV29-1	TRBD2	TGCAGCGTTGAAGGACTAGCGGGGGCCGCGGGAACCGGGGAGCTGTTTTTT	CSVEGLAGAAGTGELFF
TRBJ2-2	-	TRBV7-3	-	TGTGCCAGCAGCTTAACCCCCTTTAGTCCCAGGAACACCGGGGAGCTGTTTTTT	CASSLTPFSPRNTGELFF
TRBJ1-6	-	TRBV7-3	TRBD1	TGTGCCAGCAGCCAACAGGGGTCGGCGAATTCACCCCTCCACTTT	CASSQQGSANSPLHF
TRBJ2-5	-	TRBV5-1	-	TGCGCCAGCAGCTTGGAGGGAGCAGAGACCCAGTACTTC	CASSLEGAETQYF
TRBJ2-3	-	TRBV30	-	TGTGCCTGGAGTAGCGCGGGCCACTATAGCACAGATACGCAGTATTTT	CAWSSAGHYSTDTQYF
TRBJ2-1	few	TRBV30	TRBD1	TGTGCCTGGAGTGCCAGGGGGAATGAGCAGTTCTTC	CAWSARGNEQFF
TRBJ1-4	-	TRBV30	-	TGTGCCTGGACCCTACCAGCAACTAATGAAAAACTGTTTTTT	CAWTLPATNEKLFF
TRBJ2-5	once	TRBV27	TRBD2	TGTGCCAGCAGCTCTACAGGACTAGCGGGGCCCTCGTTGGAGACCCAGTACTTC	CASSSTGLAGPSLETQYF
TRBJ2-1	few	TRBV2	-	TGTGCCAGCAGGAGCGATACGAATGAGCAGTTCTTC	CASRSDTNEQFF
TRBJ2-1	-	TRBV30	-	TGTGCCTGGAGTACCCTTAAACAGGGAGTATCCAATGAGCAGTTCTTC	CAWSTLKQGVSNEQFF
TRBJ2-2	once	TRBV29-1	TRBD1	TGCAGCGTTCGGACAGGGGCCACCGGGGAGCTGTTTTTT	CSVRTGATGELFF
TRBJ2-7	few	TRBV13	-	TGTGCCAGCAGCCTCGACACCGGCGAGCAGTACTTC	CASSLDTGEQYF
TRBJ1-2	-	TRBV29-1	-	TGCAGCGTGACACCTCGGACGGGAAACTATGGCTACACCTTC	CSVTPRTGNYGYTF
TRBJ1-4	-	TRBV11-2	-	TGTGCCAGCAGTCTAACAGGAGGATCGAACGAAAAACTGTTTTTT	CASSLTGGSNEKLFF
TRBJ1-5	-	TRBV19	-	TGTGCCAGTACTAACCGCGGGGTAAGTGGCAATCAGCCCCAGCATTTT	CASTNRGVSGNQPQHF
TRBJ1-1	-	TRBV29-1	-	TGCAGCGTTGTTGGGCCACGTGAAGCTTTCTTT	CSVVGPREAFF
TRBJ2-3	-	TRBV6-5	TRBD2	TGTGCCAGCATACTAGCGGGCACAGATACGCAGTATTTT	CASILAGTDTQYF
TRBJ2-2	-	TRBV7-9	TRBD2	TGTGCCAGCAGCCAAGGAGAGGCTAGCGGGAGACTGAACACCGGGGAGCTGTTTTTT	CASSQGEASGRLNTGELFF
TRBJ2-7	-	TRBV18	-	TGTGCCAGCTCACCATTAAGCGGGTCCAGCGGAACCTACGAGCAGTACTTC	CASSPLSGSSGTYEQYF
TRBJ1-6	once	TRBV25-1	-	TGTGCCAGCAGTGACCCACAGCGCCGTAATTCACCCCTCCACTTT	CASSDPQRRNSPLHF
TRBJ2-3	-	TRBV29-1	TRBD2	TGCAGCGTCCCCGGCGGGGGGGTAGATACGCAGTATTTT	CSVPGGGVDTQYF
TRBJ1-2	once	TRBV29-1	-	TGCAGCTCCCTTTCCGGGGGCGCCGGCTACACCTTC	CSSLSGGAGYTF
TRBJ1-2	few	TRBV30	-	TGTGCCTGGACCCCAGGAGGGTACTATGGCTACACCTTC	CAWTPGGYYGYTF
TRBJ2-2	-	TRBV5-1	-	TGCGCCAGCAGCTTGGATCTAAACACCGGGGAGCTGTTTTTT	CASSLDLNTGELFF
TRBJ2-2	-	TRBV4-1	-	TGCGCCAGCAGCCATCAACACATACGGACGGACACCTCGAACACCGGGGAGCTGTTTTTT	CASSHQHIRTDTSNTGELFF
TRBJ1-2	-	TRBV6-1	TRBD1	TGTGCCAGCATCCTCTCCCAGGGGGGAATTTATGGCTACACCTTC	CASILSQGGIYGYTF
TRBJ2-7	-	TRBV7-2	-	TGTGCCAGCAGCTTAGGCTGGGGTCATTACGAGCAGTACTTC	CASSLGWGHYEQYF
TRBJ2-7	-	TRBV7-8	-	TGTGCCAGCAGCGAAGACGGGACAAGCGAGCAGTACTTC	CASSEDGTSEQYF
TRBJ2-7	-	TRBV6-5	-	TGTGCCAGCAGTTACCCGGGCAGAAGGCACGAGCAGTACTTC	CASSYPGRRHEQYF
TRBJ2-5	-	TRBV4-1	-	TGCGCCAGCAGCCGTGGGGACCTACAAGAGACCCAGTACTTC	CASSRGDLQETQYF
TRBJ2-5	-	TRBV29-1	-	TGCAGCCTGTTGGGGGGCGGAGAGACCCAGTACTTC	CSLLGGGETQYF
TRBJ2-3	-	TRBV4-2	TRBD2	TGTGCCAGCAGCCAAGATCTGACAGCGGGGGTCACAGATACGCAGTATTTT	CASSQDLTAGVTDTQYF